The sample holds a few counts of the clone carrying this T cell receptor (beta chain). This specimen belongs to a study of OX40 agonist ivuxolimab in advanced cancers. Study summary: Ivuxolimab, an antibody acting as an agonist of OX40 (CD134), was used to treat patients.

CDR3 length equals 13 residues. Trimming shortened V by 7 bases and J by 4 bases, and 11 bases separated the two germline ends. Germline CDR1 and CDR2: MNHNY and SVGAGI (reference sequence). Profiling relied on immunoSEQ multiplex PCR, and the TCRdb table lists in-frame clones only, not all of them. The sample lists about 52,000 clones, 94% occurring once. Sample: CD4+ or CD8+ T cells sorted from blood, taken in a trial of the OX40 agonist ivuxolimab. The sequence derives from an adult with an advanced solid tumor such as melanoma, head and neck, liver or kidney cancer. V and J are TRBV6-6 and TRBJ1-5; no definite D call. The CDR3 coding sequence is TGTGCCAGCATGGGAGCGGGTAATCAGCCCCAGCATTTT. Translation: CASMGAGNQPQHF.